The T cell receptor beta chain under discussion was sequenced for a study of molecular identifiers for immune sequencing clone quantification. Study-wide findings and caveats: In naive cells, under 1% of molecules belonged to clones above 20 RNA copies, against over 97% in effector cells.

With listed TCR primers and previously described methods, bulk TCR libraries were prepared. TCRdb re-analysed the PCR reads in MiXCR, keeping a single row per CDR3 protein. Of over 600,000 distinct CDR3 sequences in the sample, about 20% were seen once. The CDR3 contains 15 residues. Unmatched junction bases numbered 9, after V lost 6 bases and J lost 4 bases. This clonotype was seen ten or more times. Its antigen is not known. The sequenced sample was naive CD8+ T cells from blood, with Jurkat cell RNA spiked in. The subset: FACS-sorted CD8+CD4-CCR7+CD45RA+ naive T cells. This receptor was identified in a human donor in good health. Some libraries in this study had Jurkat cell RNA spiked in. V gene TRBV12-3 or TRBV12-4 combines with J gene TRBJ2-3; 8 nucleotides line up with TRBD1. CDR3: CASSPGQDISDTQYF. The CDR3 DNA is TGTGCCAGCAGCCCGGGACAGGACATTTCAGATACGCAGTATTTT.